Each of the 31 T cell receptor beta chains below was sequenced from the same sample in a study of cytomegalovirus exposure and HLA in healthy donors. 13 Jbeta primers and 60 Vbeta primers were used for the PCR. The repertoire was sequenced with immunoSEQ multiplex PCR; TCRdb's copy has only in-frame clones and lacks some. The data contain some 220,000 clones, 70% to 90% of them singletons. The sequenced sample consisted of PBMCs. The receptors stem from a girl aged 2-10 years in good health and CMV-seronegative.

CDR3 sequence (DNA): TGTGCCAGCAGCCAAGAGCCCACAGGAGTGTACAATGAGCAGTTCTTC. Translation: CASSQEPTGVYNEQFF. This rearrangement joins TRBV4-2 to TRBJ2-1; possibly TRBD1 for D (5 bases). The CDR3 loop spans 16 amino acids. Germline CDR1 LGHNA, CDR2 YNFKEQ. V was shortened by 0 bases and J by 4 bases, with 13 bases between the two germline ends.

V and J are TRBV5-1 and TRBJ2-7; D not certain. The CDR3 is made up of 13 amino acids. V was trimmed by 4 bases and J by 5 bases, leaving 13 bases between them. Germline CDR1 is SGHRS and CDR2 is YFSETQ. In DNA form, the CDR3 reads TGCGCCAGCAGCCCTACCCGGTACCACGAGCAGTACTTC. This sequence encodes CASSPTRYHEQYF.

This clone was counted a few times. The chain has TRBV6-1 and TRBJ2-5, with TRBD2 matching 7 bases. The V segment lost 1 base and the J segment 4 bases; nucleotides outside the gene matches: 6. The CDR3 has 15 amino acids. Germline V gene lookup returns CDR1 MNHNS and CDR2 SASEGT. The CDR3 protein is CASSEGVGEGETQYF. Here the CDR3 DNA reads TGTGCCAGCAGTGAAGGGGTAGGGGAGGGAGAGACCCAGTACTTC.

This clone was seen only a few times. This rearrangement joins TRBV6-9 to TRBJ1-3; 8 bases map to TRBD1. With V trimmed by 6 bases and J by 0 bases, 7 bases remained unmatched. This CDR3 comprises 16 residues. CDR1 is MNHGY and CDR2 is SVAAGI in the germline V gene. For the CDR3, the DNA is TGTGCCAGCAGCAGAGGACAGGGAAACTCTGGAAACACCATATATTTT. Translated, it gives CASSRGQGNSGNTIYF.

In its sample, this clone was seen a few times. The chain employs TRBV10-3 and TRBJ1-1; D gene ambiguous. Germline loops: CDR1 ENHRY, CDR2 SYGVKD. The V end was cut by 7 bases, the J end by 2 bases, with 17 bases between. The CDR3 is 15 residues long. CDR3 residues: CAIKEVSPSNTEAFF. The CDR3 DNA reads as TGTGCCATCAAAGAGGTGAGCCCCTCCAACACTGAAGCTTTCTTT.

The chain couples TRBV4-1 to TRBJ2-5; D call uncertain. TRBJ2-7 matches the DNA end more closely, so the J call is doubtful. The CDR3 totals 16 residues. Germline CDR1 reads MGHRA; CDR2 reads YSYEKL. The CDR3, as DNA: TGCGCCAGCAGCCAAGATGATCGCAGTAGCTCCTACGAGCAGTACTTC. Its protein is CASSQDDRSSSYEQYF.

The J gene is TRBJ2-7, the V gene TRBV30; no clear D gene. The CDR3 covers 12 residues. CDR1 is GTSNPN, CDR2 SVGIG, per germline (reference sequence). V lost 0 bases, J lost 5 bases, and 8 bases lay in between. The CDR3 reads CAWSVGSHEQYF. The CDR3 DNA reads TGTGCCTGGAGTGTCGGGTCCCACGAGCAGTACTTC.

The J gene is TRBJ1-2, the V gene TRBV6-5; TRBD1 might be the D (6 bases). The CDR3 consists of 15 residues. Germline V CDR1 and CDR2: MNHEY, SVGAGI. V gave up 8 bases and J gave up 4 bases, with 20 bases separating them. The CDR3 coding sequence is TGTGCCAGCTTAGATCGGGACAATTTACCCTATGGCTACACCTTC. This gives the protein CASLDRDNLPYGYTF.

The gene calls are TRBV29-1 and TRBJ2-3; possibly TRBD1 for D (5 bases). This CDR3 region has 15 residues. The germline CDR1 and CDR2 sequences are SQVTM and ANQGSEA. Trimming left V 4 bases short and J 3 bases short, with 17 bases between. This CDR3 reads CSVVPWTMSTDTQYF. CDR3 DNA sequence: TGCAGCGTTGTGCCCTGGACAATGTCGACAGATACGCAGTATTTT.

This chain connects TRBV4-1 to TRBJ2-7, with 7 positions matching TRBD2. With 4 bases clipped from V and 5 bases from J, the junction kept 11 bases outside the gene matches. The CDR3 totals 15 residues. Germline assignment: CDR1 MGHRA and CDR2 YSYEKL. CDR3 amino acids: CASSRWGGVLDEQYF. Written as DNA, the CDR3 is TGCGCCAGCAGCCGCTGGGGGGGAGTCCTGGACGAGCAGTACTTC.

The CDR3 here is CASSPDSFNYGYTF. The CDR3 DNA follows: TGTGCCAGCAGTCCAGACAGCTTCAACTATGGCTACACCTTC. This rearrangement joins TRBV2 to TRBJ1-2, with D possibly being TRBD1 (5 bases). The germline V gene encodes CDR1 SNHLY and CDR2 FYNNEI. Trimming took off 5 bases at V and 2 bases at J, with 12 bases between the two ends. This CDR3 comprises 14 residues. The variable domain in full, with the rest retrieved from reference TRBV2 and TRBJ1-2, is EPEVTQTPSHQVTQMGQEVILRCVPISNHLYFYWYRQILGQKVEFLVSFYNNEISEKSEIFDDQFSVERPDGSNFTLKIRSTKLEDSAMYFCASSPDSFNYGYTFGSGTRLTVV.

The V gene is TRBV30, the J gene TRBJ1-3, with D perhaps TRBD1 (6 bases). The CDR3 covers 14 residues. Between the trimmed V and J ends, which lost 5 bases and 2 bases, there was a span of 13 bases. The germline V gene has CDR1 GTSNPN and CDR2 SVGIG (reference sequence). CDR3 amino acids: CAWGQGLPGNTIYF. The DNA for the CDR3 is TGTGCCTGGGGGCAGGGGTTACCTGGAAACACCATATATTTT.

This clone was seen a handful of times. The chain joins TRBV6-4 to TRBJ2-3; 7 bases fit TRBD2. Germline V gene data show CDR1 as MRHNA and CDR2 as SNTAGT. The CDR3 covers 16 residues. V shed 2 bases and J 3 bases; nucleotides not matched to a gene: 8. The CDR3 DNA follows: TGTGCCAGCAGTGACACCCCTAGCGGAGGGACAGATACGCAGTATTTT. Translated: CASSDTPSGGTDTQYF.

The V call is TRBV6-4, the J call TRBJ2-2; no definite D call. Trimming stripped 4 bases from V and 4 bases from J, with 13 bases between. Germline CDR1 and CDR2: MRHNA and SNTAGT. This CDR3 contains 15 residues. CDR3 in DNA: TGTGCCAGCAGTGTTTCTTCAGGATTCACCGGGGAGCTGTTTTTT. Its protein is CASSVSSGFTGELFF.

The chain recombines TRBV2 with TRBJ1-1; D uncertain. The V end lost 2 bases, the J end lost 7 bases, and 14 bases lay between the germline ends. This CDR3 contains 14 residues. Germline CDR1 reads SNHLY; CDR2 reads FYNNEI. CDR3 sequence reads: CASSELSAEGEAFF. The CDR3 DNA is TGTGCCAGCAGTGAACTCTCGGCTGAGGGTGAAGCTTTCTTT.

This clone was detected only a few times. J is TRBJ1-3 and V is TRBV30, with D possibly being TRBD1 (6 bases). CDR1 and CDR2 from the germline V gene are GTSNPN and SVGIG (reference sequence). The CDR3 sequence is 14 residues long. With 4 bases removed from V and 0 bases from J, the gap between germline ends came to 10 bases. CDR3 loop: CAWNGQSSGNTIYF. The CDR3 region has the DNA TGTGCCTGGAATGGACAGTCCTCTGGAAACACCATATATTTT.

This chain uses TRBV30 with TRBJ2-7; 8 nucleotides line up with TRBD1. After removal of 0 bases from V and 6 bases from J, the junction contained 4 bases not matched to a gene. Germline V CDR1 and CDR2: GTSNPN, SVGIG (reference sequence). The CDR3 is 13 amino acids. In DNA, the CDR3 is TGTGCCTGGAGTGTCAGGACAGGGTCCGAGCAGTACTTC. Protein sequence: CAWSVRTGSEQYF.

This rearrangement joins TRBV15 to TRBJ1-2; TRBD1 aligns across 10 bases. Germline loops: CDR1 LNHNV, CDR2 YYDKDF (reference sequence). The V gene end was trimmed by 3 bases and the J gene end by 4 bases; junction bases not matched to a gene: 5. This CDR3 comprises 15 residues. The CDR3 spells CATSRGTGETYGYTF. DNA of the CDR3: TGTGCCACCAGCAGGGGGACAGGGGAAACCTATGGCTACACCTTC.

In DNA, the CDR3 is TGTGCCAGCTCACCGCAGGGATCGACCACTGAAGCTTTCTTT. Translated: CASSPQGSTTEAFF. The V call is TRBV18, the J call TRBJ1-1, with TRBD1 as a possible D gene (5 bases). Trimming pared 3 bases from V and 4 bases from J, leaving 12 bases between. Germline CDR1 and CDR2: KGHSH and LQKENI. The CDR3 length is 14 residues.

This chain uses TRBV7-9 with TRBJ2-3, with TRBD2 as a possible D gene (5 bases). Germline values: CDR1 SEHNR, CDR2 FQNEAQ (reference sequence). The CDR3 has 12 amino acids. V was pared by 5 bases and J by 5 bases, with 8 bases between. The chain's CDR3 is CASSIREDTQYF. DNA for the CDR3: TGTGCCAGCAGCATCCGGGAAGATACGCAGTATTTT. Using reference TRBV7-9 and TRBJ2-3 for the parts outside the CDR3, the full variable domain is DTGVSQNPRHKITKRGQNVTFRCDPISEHNRLYWYRQTLGQGPEFLTYFQNEAQLEKSRLLSDRFSAERPKGSFSTLEIQRTEQGDSAMYLCASSIREDTQYFGPGTRLTVL.

The chain links TRBV27 to TRBJ2-7, with D possibly matching TRBD1 (6 bases). Trimming pared 2 bases from V and 3 bases from J, leaving 11 bases between. The CDR3 has 14 amino acids. Germline assignment: CDR1 MNHEY and CDR2 SMNVEV (reference sequence). The CDR3 coding sequence is TGTGCCAGCAGTTTACCGGGACATTACTACGAGCAGTACTTC. Encoded protein: CASSLPGHYYEQYF.

The rearrangement links TRBV18 to TRBJ1-5, with TRBD1 matching 8 bases. The CDR3 sequence is 15 residues long. CDR1 KGHSH and CDR2 LQKENI come from the germline V gene. The trim removed 3 bases at V and 2 bases at J, leaving 3 bases unmatched. CDR3 sequence: CASSPGQGGNQPQHF. CDR3 in DNA: TGTGCCAGCTCACCCGGACAGGGCGGCAATCAGCCCCAGCATTTT.

This clone was recorded once. The chain employs TRBV4-2 and TRBJ2-5; 9 bases align to TRBD2. The CDR3 has 16 residues. J gave up 1 base and V 2 bases, and 5 bases lay outside the gene matches. Germline assignment: CDR1 LGHNA and CDR2 YNFKEQ. CDR3 in amino acids: CASSQLAGASQETQYF. DNA for the CDR3: TGTGCCAGCAGCCAATTAGCGGGGGCCAGCCAAGAGACCCAGTACTTC.

This clone was seen only once. The chain couples TRBV9 to TRBJ2-5, with TRBD2 matching 10 bases. V shed 0 bases, J shed 2 bases, and the junction held 10 bases outside the gene matches. CDR3 length: 18 residues. The germline V gene encodes CDR1 SGDLS and CDR2 YYNGEE. The CDR3 DNA reads as TGTGCCAGCAGCGTAGCTACCGGCGCAGCGGGGGGGCAAGAGACCCAGTACTTC. It specifies CASSVATGAAGGQETQYF. The whole variable domain, filled in from reference TRBV9 and TRBJ2-5, reads DSGVTQTPKHLITATGQRVTLRCSPRSGDLSVYWYQQSLDQGLQFLIQYYNGEERAKGNILERFSAQQFPDLHSELNLSSLELGDSALYFCASSVATGAAGGQETQYFGPGTRLLVL.

The chain uses TRBV30 and TRBJ1-2; D may be TRBD1 (5 bases). This CDR3 contains 13 residues. V gave up 2 bases and J gave up 0 bases, with 7 bases separating them. Germline assignment: CDR1 GTSNPN and CDR2 SVGIG (reference sequence). The CDR3 loop reads CAWSSGANYGYTF. The CDR3 coding sequence is TGTGCCTGGAGTTCGGGGGCTAACTATGGCTACACCTTC.

The chain is built from TRBV10-3 and TRBJ2-5; 7 bases map to TRBD2. CDR3 length equals 15 residues. Trimming cost V 0 bases and J 4 bases; bases outside gene matches: 5. CDR1 ENHRY and CDR2 SYGVKD come from the germline V gene. The CDR3 nucleotides read TGTGCCATCAGTGAGTCGAAGGGCGGGAGAGAGACCCAGTACTTC. Translated, it gives CAISESKGGRETQYF.

This chain connects TRBV10-3 to TRBJ2-2; weak D call: TRBD1 (6 bases). The CDR3 loop spans 14 amino acids. V lost 6 bases and J 0 bases, leaving 8 bases between the germline ends. Germline values: CDR1 ENHRY, CDR2 SYGVKD. This CDR3 is CAIRQGPNTGELFF. The CDR3 bases are TGTGCCATCAGGCAGGGGCCGAACACCGGGGAGCTGTTTTTT.

J is TRBJ2-7 and V is TRBV7-2, with D maybe TRBD1 (6 bases). Trimming removed 6 bases at V and 2 bases at J, with 14 bases between. The CDR3 consists of 14 residues. Germline V CDR1 and CDR2: SGHTA, FQGNSA. CDR3 sequence reads: CASRTTGTTYEQYF. CDR3 in DNA: TGTGCCAGCAGAACCACCGGGACAACCTACGAGCAGTACTTC.

This clone was seen once. The J gene is TRBJ2-7, the V gene TRBV19; 8 bases fit TRBD1. V dropped 2 bases and J dropped 4; count of bases not matched to a gene: 1. This CDR3 has 13 amino acids. Per the germline V gene, CDR1 is LNHDA and CDR2 is SQIVND (reference sequence). The CDR3 spells CASSIQGAYEQYF. Here the CDR3 DNA reads TGTGCCAGTAGTATACAGGGGGCGTACGAGCAGTACTTC. Drawing the rest from reference TRBV19 and TRBJ2-7, the complete variable domain is DGGITQSPKYLFRKEGQNVTLSCEQNLNHDAMYWYRQDPGQGLRLIYYSQIVNDFQKGDIAEGYSVSREKKESFPLTVTSAQKNPTAFYLCASSIQGAYEQYFGPGTRLTVT.

J is TRBJ1-2 and V is TRBV6-1; 7 bases align to TRBD1. J lost 4 bases, V lost 4 bases, and 12 bases had no gene match. This CDR3 has 16 residues. Germline V gives CDR1 MNHNS, CDR2 SASEGT. CDR3: CASSVETGSSSYGYTF. The CDR3 coding sequence is TGTGCCAGCAGTGTAGAGACAGGGAGTAGTAGCTATGGCTACACCTTC.

The chain combines TRBV5-1 with TRBJ2-7; 8 positions agree with TRBD2. Germline values: CDR1 SGHRS, CDR2 YFSETQ. The V and J ends lost 7 bases and 4 bases, in that order; junction bases with no gene match: 7. The CDR3 spans 13 residues. The DNA for the CDR3 is TGCGCCAGCCGGACTAGCTTTCTATACGAGCAGTACTTC. Translated, it gives CASRTSFLYEQYF.